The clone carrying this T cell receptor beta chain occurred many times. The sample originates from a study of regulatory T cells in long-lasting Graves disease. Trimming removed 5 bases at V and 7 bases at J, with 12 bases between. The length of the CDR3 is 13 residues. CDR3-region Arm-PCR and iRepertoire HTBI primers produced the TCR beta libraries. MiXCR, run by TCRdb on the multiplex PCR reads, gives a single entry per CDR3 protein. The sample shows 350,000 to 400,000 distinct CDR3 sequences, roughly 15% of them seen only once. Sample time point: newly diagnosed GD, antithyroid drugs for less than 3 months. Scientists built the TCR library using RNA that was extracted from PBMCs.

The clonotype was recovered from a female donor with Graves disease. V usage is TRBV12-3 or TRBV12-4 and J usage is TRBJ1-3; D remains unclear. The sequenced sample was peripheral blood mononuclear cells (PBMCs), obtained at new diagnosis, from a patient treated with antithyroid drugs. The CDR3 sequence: CASSLSGSNTIYF. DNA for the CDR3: TGTGCCAGCAGTCTCTCGGGTAGTAACACCATATATTTT.